This TCR beta chain was sequenced for a study of cytomegalovirus exposure and HLA in healthy donors. The PCR used 60 Vbeta and 13 Jbeta primers. This table comes from immunoSEQ multiplex PCR, and its TCRdb copy is limited to in-frame clones, with some not included. The sample includes 95,000 to 150,000 clones, around three quarters of them seen just once. This CDR3 comprises 13 residues. Between the trimmed V and J ends, which lost 8 bases and 2 bases, there was a span of 16 bases. Germline V gives CDR1 GTSNPN, CDR2 SVGIG (reference sequence). The receptor was derived from a woman younger than 45 in good health and CMV-seropositive. The V and J genes are TRBV30 and TRBJ2-7, with TRBD2 as a possible D gene (5 bases). The sequenced material came from PBMCs. The chain's CDR3 is CATTHGVPYEQYF. CDR3 sequence (DNA): TGTGCCACTACTCACGGGGTCCCCTACGAGCAGTACTTC.